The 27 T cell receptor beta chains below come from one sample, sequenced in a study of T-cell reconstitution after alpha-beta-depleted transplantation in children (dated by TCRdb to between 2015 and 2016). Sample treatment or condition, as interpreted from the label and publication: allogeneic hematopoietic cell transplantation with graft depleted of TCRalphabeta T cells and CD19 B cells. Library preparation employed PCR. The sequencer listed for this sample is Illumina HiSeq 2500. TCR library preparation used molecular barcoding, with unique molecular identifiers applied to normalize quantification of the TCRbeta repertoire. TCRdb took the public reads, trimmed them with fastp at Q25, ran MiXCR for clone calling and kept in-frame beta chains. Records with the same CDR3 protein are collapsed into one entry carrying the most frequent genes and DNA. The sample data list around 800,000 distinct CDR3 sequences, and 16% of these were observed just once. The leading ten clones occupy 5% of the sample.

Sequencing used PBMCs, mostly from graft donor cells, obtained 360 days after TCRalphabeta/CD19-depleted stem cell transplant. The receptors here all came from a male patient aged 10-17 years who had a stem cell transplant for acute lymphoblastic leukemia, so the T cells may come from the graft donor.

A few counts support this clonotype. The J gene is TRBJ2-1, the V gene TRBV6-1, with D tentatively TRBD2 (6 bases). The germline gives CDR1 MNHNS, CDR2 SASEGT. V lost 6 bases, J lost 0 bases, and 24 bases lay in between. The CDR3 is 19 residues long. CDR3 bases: TGTGCCAGCAGCCCCTCCGTTCTAGCGCGTAATACCTCCTACAATGAGCAGTTCTTC. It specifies CASSPSVLARNTSYNEQFF.

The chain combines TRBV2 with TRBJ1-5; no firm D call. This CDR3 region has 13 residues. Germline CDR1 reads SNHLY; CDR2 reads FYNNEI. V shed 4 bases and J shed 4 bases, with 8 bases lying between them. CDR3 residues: CASSGRWNQPQHF. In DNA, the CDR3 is TGTGCCAGCAGTGGACGGTGGAATCAGCCCCAGCATTTT.

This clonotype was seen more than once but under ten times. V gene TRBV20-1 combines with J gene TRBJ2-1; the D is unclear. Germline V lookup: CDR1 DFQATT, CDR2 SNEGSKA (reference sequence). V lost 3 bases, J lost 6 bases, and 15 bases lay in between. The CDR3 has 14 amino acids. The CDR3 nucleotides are TGCAGTGCTAGTTTAGCCCGGAGAGGCAATGAGCAGTTCTTC. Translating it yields CSASLARRGNEQFF.

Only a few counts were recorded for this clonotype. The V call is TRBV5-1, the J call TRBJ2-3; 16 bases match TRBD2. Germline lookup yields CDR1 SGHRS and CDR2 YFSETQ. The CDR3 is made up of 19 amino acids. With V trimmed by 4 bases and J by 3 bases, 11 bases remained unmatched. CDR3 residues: CASSPGLAGGLSWTDTQYF. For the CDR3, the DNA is TGCGCCAGCAGCCCGGGACTAGCGGGAGGGCTCAGCTGGACAGATACGCAGTATTTT.

The CDR3 loop reads CASSYSRTSGGTGELFF. As DNA, the CDR3 is TGTGCCAGCAGTTACTCGAGGACTAGCGGAGGCACCGGGGAGCTGTTTTTT. This sequence joins TRBV6-2 or TRBV6-3 and TRBJ2-2, with 10 positions matching TRBD2. CDR1 is MNHEY, CDR2 SVGEGT, per germline. The CDR3 runs to 17 residues. The V and J ends lost 0 bases and 4 bases, in that order; junction bases with no gene match: 5.

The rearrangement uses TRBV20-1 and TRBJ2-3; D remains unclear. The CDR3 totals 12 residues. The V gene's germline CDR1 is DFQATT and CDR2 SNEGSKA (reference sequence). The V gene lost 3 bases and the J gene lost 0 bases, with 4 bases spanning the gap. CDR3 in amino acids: CSARGSTDTQYF. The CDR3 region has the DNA TGCAGTGCTAGGGGTAGCACAGATACGCAGTATTTT.

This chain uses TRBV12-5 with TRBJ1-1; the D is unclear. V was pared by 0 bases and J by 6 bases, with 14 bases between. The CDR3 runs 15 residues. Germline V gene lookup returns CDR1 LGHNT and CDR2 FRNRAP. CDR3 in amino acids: CASGLVFGGSAEAFF. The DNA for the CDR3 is TGTGCTAGTGGTTTGGTTTTCGGCGGGTCGGCTGAAGCTTTCTTT.

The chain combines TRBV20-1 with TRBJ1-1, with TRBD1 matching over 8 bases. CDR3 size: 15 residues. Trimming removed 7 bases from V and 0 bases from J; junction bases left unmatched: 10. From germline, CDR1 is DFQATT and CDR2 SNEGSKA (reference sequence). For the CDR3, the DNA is TGCAGTGTCCCCGGAACAGGGGGAATGAACACTGAAGCTTTCTTT. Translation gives CSVPGTGGMNTEAFF.

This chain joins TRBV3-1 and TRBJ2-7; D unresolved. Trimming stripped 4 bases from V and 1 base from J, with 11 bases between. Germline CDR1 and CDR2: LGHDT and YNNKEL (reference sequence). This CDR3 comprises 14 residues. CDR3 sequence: CASSPTAVSYEQYF. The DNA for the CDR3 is TGTGCCAGCAGCCCTACCGCCGTATCCTACGAGCAGTACTTC.

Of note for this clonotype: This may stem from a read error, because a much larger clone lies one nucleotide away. CDR3 in amino acids: CASSIVWTQFF. The CDR3 nucleotides read TGTGCCAGCAGTATAGTTTGGACGCAGTTCTTC. V and J are TRBV12-3 or TRBV12-4 and TRBJ2-1, with D uncertain. V was shortened by 5 bases and J by 12 bases, with 11 bases between the two germline ends. This CDR3 spans 11 amino acids.

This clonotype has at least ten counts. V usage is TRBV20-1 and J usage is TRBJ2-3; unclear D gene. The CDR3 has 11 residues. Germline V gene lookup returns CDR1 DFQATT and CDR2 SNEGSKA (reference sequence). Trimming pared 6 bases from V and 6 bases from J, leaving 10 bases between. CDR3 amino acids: CSASVVDTQYF. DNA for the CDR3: TGCAGTGCCTCGGTAGTCGATACGCAGTATTTT.

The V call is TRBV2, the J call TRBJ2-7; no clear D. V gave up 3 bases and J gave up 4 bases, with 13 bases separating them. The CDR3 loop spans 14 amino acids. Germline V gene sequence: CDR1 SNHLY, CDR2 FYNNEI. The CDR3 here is CASSDGGLVYEQYF. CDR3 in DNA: TGTGCCAGCAGTGACGGCGGCCTGGTGTACGAGCAGTACTTC.

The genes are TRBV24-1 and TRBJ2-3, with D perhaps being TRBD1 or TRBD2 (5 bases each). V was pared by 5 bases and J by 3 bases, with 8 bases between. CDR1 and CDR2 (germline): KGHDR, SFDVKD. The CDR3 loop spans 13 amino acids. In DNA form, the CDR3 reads TGTGCCACCAGTGCGGGACGGACAGATACGCAGTATTTT. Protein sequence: CATSAGRTDTQYF.

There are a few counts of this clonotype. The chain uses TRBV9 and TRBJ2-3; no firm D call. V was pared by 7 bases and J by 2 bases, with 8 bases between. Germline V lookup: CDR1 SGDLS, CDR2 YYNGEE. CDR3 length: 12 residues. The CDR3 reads CASALLTDTQYF. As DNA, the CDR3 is TGTGCCAGCGCCTTGCTCACAGATACGCAGTATTTT.

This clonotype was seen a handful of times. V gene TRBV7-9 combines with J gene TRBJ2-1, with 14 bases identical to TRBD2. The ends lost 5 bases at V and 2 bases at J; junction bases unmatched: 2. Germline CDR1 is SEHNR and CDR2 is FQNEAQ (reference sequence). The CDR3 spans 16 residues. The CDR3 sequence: CASSETSGRAYNEQFF. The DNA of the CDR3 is TGTGCCAGCAGCGAGACTAGCGGGAGGGCCTACAATGAGCAGTTCTTC.

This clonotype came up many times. CDR3 sequence reads: CASSTGQQFPTGELFF. The CDR3 coding sequence is TGTGCCAGCAGCACCGGACAGCAATTTCCCACCGGGGAGCTGTTTTTT. The chain uses TRBV9 and TRBJ2-2, with D possibly matching TRBD1 (6 bases). Trimming stripped 4 bases from V and 4 bases from J, with 17 bases between. Germline V lookup: CDR1 SGDLS, CDR2 YYNGEE. The CDR3 totals 16 residues.

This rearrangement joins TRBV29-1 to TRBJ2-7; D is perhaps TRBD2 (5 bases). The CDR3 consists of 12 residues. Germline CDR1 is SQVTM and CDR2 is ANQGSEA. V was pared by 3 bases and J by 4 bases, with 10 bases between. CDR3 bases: TGCAGCGTTGACGACACGGGATACGAGCAGTACTTC. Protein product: CSVDDTGYEQYF.

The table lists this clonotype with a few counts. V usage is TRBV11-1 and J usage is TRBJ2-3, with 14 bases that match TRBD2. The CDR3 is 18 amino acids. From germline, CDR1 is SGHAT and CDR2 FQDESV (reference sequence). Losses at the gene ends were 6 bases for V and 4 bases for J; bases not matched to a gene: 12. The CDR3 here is CASRSGTSGRGGSDTQYF. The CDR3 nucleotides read TGTGCCAGCAGGTCCGGGACTAGCGGGAGAGGAGGTTCAGATACGCAGTATTTT.

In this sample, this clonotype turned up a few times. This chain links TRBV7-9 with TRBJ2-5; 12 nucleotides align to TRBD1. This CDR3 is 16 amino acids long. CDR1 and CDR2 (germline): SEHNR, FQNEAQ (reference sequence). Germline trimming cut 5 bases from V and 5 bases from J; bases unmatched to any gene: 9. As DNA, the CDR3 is TGTGCCAGCAGCCCACCCGGGACAGGGGGCGCGGAGACCCAGTACTTC. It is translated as CASSPPGTGGAETQYF.

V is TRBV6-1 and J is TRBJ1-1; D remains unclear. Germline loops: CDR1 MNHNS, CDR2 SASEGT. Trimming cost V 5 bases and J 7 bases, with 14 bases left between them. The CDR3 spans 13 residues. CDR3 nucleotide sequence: TGTGCCAGCAGTAGAAAAACGGGGATTGAAGCTTTCTTT. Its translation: CASSRKTGIEAFF.

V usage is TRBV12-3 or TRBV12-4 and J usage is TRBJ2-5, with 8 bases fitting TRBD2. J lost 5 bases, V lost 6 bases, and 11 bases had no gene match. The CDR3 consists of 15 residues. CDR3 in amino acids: CASRHSGTRGETQYF. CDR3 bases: TGTGCCAGCAGACATTCCGGGACTAGAGGGGAGACCCAGTACTTC.

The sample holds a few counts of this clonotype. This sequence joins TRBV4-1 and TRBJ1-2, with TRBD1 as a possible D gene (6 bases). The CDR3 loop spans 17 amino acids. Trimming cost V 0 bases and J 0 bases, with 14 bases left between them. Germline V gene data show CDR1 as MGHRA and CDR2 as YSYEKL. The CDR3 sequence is CASSQEGTRTANYGYTF. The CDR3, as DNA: TGCGCCAGCAGCCAAGAAGGGACCCGGACAGCTAACTATGGCTACACCTTC.

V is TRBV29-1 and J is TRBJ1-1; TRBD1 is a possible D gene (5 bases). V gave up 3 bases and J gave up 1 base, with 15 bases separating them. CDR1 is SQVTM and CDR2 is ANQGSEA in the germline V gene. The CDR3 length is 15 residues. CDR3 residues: CSVEGIDSKNTEAFF. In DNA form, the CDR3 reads TGCAGCGTTGAGGGCATAGACAGCAAGAACACTGAAGCTTTCTTT. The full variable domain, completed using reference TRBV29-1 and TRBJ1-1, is SAVISQKPSRDICQRGTSLTIQCQVDSQVTMMFWYRQQPGQSLTLIATANQGSEATYESGFVIDKFPISRPNLTFSTLTVSNMSPEDSSIYLCSVEGIDSKNTEAFFGQGTRLTVV.

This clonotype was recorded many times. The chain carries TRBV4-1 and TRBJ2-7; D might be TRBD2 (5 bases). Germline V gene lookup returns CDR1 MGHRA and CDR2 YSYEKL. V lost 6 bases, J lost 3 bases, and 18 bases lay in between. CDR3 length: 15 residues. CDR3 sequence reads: CASREAAYIIYEQYF. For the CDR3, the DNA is TGCGCCAGCAGGGAAGCGGCCTACATCATCTACGAGCAGTACTTC.

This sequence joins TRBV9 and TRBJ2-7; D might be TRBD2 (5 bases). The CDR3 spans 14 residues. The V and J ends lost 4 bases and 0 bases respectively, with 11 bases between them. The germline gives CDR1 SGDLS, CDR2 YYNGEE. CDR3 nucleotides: TGTGCCAGCAGCCTCCCGGGGAACTCCTACGAGCAGTACTTC. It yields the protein CASSLPGNSYEQYF.

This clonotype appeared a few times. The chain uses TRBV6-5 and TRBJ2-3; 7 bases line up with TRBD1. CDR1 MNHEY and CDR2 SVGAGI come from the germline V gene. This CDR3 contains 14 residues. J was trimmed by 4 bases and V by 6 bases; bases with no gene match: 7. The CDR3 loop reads CASRTQGVADTQYF. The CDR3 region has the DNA TGTGCCAGCAGGACTCAGGGGGTAGCAGATACGCAGTATTTT.

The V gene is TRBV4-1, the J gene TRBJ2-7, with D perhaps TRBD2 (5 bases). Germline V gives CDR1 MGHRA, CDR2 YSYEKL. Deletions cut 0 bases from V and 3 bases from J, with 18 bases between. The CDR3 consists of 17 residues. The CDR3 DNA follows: TGCGCCAGCAGCCAAGATCCGGGGAACAGCGGCTTCTACGAGCAGTACTTC. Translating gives CASSQDPGNSGFYEQYF.